One and the same sample provided the 30 T cell receptor beta chains below, sequenced in a study of regulatory T cells in long-lasting Graves disease. Library construction for TCR beta used iRepertoire HTBI primers and Arm-PCR of CDR3 regions. TCRdb recomputed calls from the multiplex PCR reads with MiXCR, one row per CDR3 protein. The sample has a few hundred thousand distinct CDR3 sequences; 14% to 15% are singletons. Time point here: newly diagnosed GD, antithyroid drugs for less than 3 months. Generation of the TCR library employed RNA extracted from PBMCs. This sample also appeared in a second study, on T cells in Graves' hyperthyroidism and ophthalmopathy.

The sample consisted of peripheral blood mononuclear cells (PBMCs), taken at new diagnosis, from a patient treated with antithyroid drugs. The receptors stem from a woman in her 40s with Graves disease.

This clonotype occurred many times. The chain combines TRBV11-2 with TRBJ1-2; no definite D call. The CDR3 has 14 amino acids. V lost 3 bases, J lost 6 bases, and 14 bases lay in between. Germline V gene data show CDR1 as SGHAT and CDR2 as FQNNGV. The CDR3 DNA reads as TGTGCCAGCAGCTTCATAAGCCCCCGGGATGGCTACACCTTC. Amino acid sequence: CASSFISPRDGYTF.

This clonotype was observed at least ten times. The chain carries TRBV29-1 and TRBJ2-7, with TRBD2 as a possible D gene (6 bases). There are 12 residues in the CDR3. V shed 6 bases and J shed 0 bases, with 9 bases lying between them. Per germline, CDR1 SQVTM and CDR2 ANQGSEA. The CDR3 bases are TGCAGCGTCGGGGGAGCCTCCTACGAGCAGTACTTC. Translating it yields CSVGGASYEQYF.

This clonotype has a count of ten or more. The chain has TRBV11-1 and TRBJ2-3; 14 bases are shared with TRBD2. Trimming took 4 bases from V and 1 from J; bases not matched to a gene: 7. This CDR3 contains 18 residues. Germline V gives CDR1 SGHAT, CDR2 FQDESV (reference sequence). This CDR3 reads CASSYGLAGGRGTDTQYF. The CDR3 DNA reads as TGTGCCAGCAGCTACGGACTAGCGGGAGGCCGGGGCACAGATACGCAGTATTTT.

The chain combines TRBV27 with TRBJ2-7; D gene uncertain. V lost 6 bases, J lost 3 bases, and 15 bases lay in between. The CDR3 covers 14 residues. The germline gives CDR1 MNHEY, CDR2 SMNVEV (reference sequence). The CDR3 DNA is TGTGCCAGCAGACTTGGTGGGTCATACTACGAGCAGTACTTC. Translating it yields CASRLGGSYYEQYF.

V and J are TRBV5-5 and TRBJ1-2, with 7 bases that match TRBD1. The CDR3 extends over 16 amino acids. V dropped 4 bases and J dropped 4; count of bases not matched to a gene: 13. Germline-derived CDR1 and CDR2 are SGHKS and YYEKEE (reference sequence). The CDR3 spells CASSVNGQARGYGYTF. CDR3 in DNA: TGTGCCAGCAGCGTTAATGGACAGGCCCGAGGCTATGGCTACACCTTC.

This clonotype was detected many times. The chain uses TRBV28 and TRBJ2-1; 8 bases agree with TRBD2. The CDR3 contains 15 residues. The V and J ends lost 6 bases and 6 bases, in that order; junction bases with no gene match: 10. Germline V gives CDR1 MDHEN, CDR2 SYDVKM. This chain's CDR3 is CASSPGLVAGNEQFF. The CDR3 DNA is TGTGCCAGCAGCCCGGGACTAGTGGCAGGCAATGAGCAGTTCTTC.

There are many counts of this clonotype. The V call is TRBV11-1, the J call TRBJ2-7; TRBD2 is a possible D gene (5 bases). V shed 5 bases and J shed 1 base, with 15 bases lying between them. Germline V lookup: CDR1 SGHAT, CDR2 FQDESV (reference sequence). The CDR3 sequence is 15 residues long. The CDR3 here is CASSLGGDSSYEQYF. The CDR3 DNA reads as TGTGCCAGCAGCCTCGGAGGCGACTCTTCCTACGAGCAGTACTTC. Together with reference TRBV11-1 and TRBJ2-7, the CDR3 gives the full variable domain: EAEVAQSPRYKITEKSQAVAFWCDPISGHATLYWYRQILGQGPELLVQFQDESVVDDSQLPKDRFSAERLKGVDSTLKIQPAELGDSAMYLCASSLGGDSSYEQYFGPGTRLTVT.

There are many counts of this clonotype. The V gene is TRBV6-5, the J gene TRBJ1-6, with a weak D call TRBD1 (5 bases). V was trimmed by 2 bases and J by 8 bases, leaving 10 bases between them. This CDR3 is built from 14 residues. Germline loops: CDR1 MNHEY, CDR2 SVGAGI. CDR3 DNA: TGTGCCAGCAGTTACCGGGGGTTTGATTCACCCCTCCACTTT. As protein: CASSYRGFDSPLHF.

In this sample, this clonotype turned up many times. The V call is TRBV7-2, the J call TRBJ2-3; a possible D gene is TRBD2 (5 bases). The CDR3 totals 15 residues. V was trimmed by 5 bases and J by 2 bases, leaving 14 bases between them. Germline V gene data show CDR1 as SGHTA and CDR2 as FQGNSA. The CDR3: CASSAGSGYTDTQYF. The CDR3 DNA follows: TGTGCCAGCAGCGCGGGCTCCGGGTACACAGATACGCAGTATTTT.

V usage is TRBV19 and J usage is TRBJ2-7; the D gene is possibly TRBD2 (5 bases). V dropped 4 bases and J dropped 0 bases, with 10 bases sitting between them. CDR1 and CDR2 from the germline V gene are LNHDA and SQIVND (reference sequence). This CDR3 is built from 14 residues. The CDR3 region is CASSREQSSYEQYF. Written as DNA, the CDR3 is TGTGCCAGTAGTAGGGAGCAGAGCTCCTACGAGCAGTACTTC.

V usage is TRBV12-3 or TRBV12-4 and J usage is TRBJ2-7, with D unclear. This CDR3 region has 14 residues. V lost 7 bases to trimming and J lost 0 bases, with 13 bases between them. This CDR3 reads CASKKDGSSYEQYF. CDR3 nucleotide sequence: TGTGCCAGCAAAAAAGACGGATCCTCCTACGAGCAGTACTTC.

This clonotype occurred many times. This chain joins TRBV9 and TRBJ2-3; D unresolved. Germline CDR1 is SGDLS and CDR2 is YYNGEE. The CDR3 extends over 13 amino acids. V dropped 5 bases and J dropped 0 bases, with 7 bases sitting between them. This CDR3 reads CASSAGSTDTQYF. The DNA of the CDR3 is TGTGCCAGCAGTGCCGGGAGCACAGATACGCAGTATTTT.

This clonotype occurred many times. This chain joins TRBV28 and TRBJ2-7, with TRBD1 matching 12 bases. CDR3 length: 14 amino acids. Trimming at V came to 7 bases and at J to 3 bases, leaving 4 bases not matched to a gene. Germline loops: CDR1 MDHEN, CDR2 SYDVKM. The CDR3 coding sequence is TGTGCCAGCAAAGGGACAGGGGGCAACTACGAGCAGTACTTC. This encodes CASKGTGGNYEQYF. The whole variable domain, filled in from reference TRBV28 and TRBJ2-7, reads DVKVTQSSRYLVKRTGEKVFLECVQDMDHENMFWYRQDPGLGLRLIYFSYDVKMKEKGDIPEGYSVSREKKERFSLILESASTNQTSMYLCASKGTGGNYEQYFGPGTRLTVT.

With respect to this clonotype: This clone may be a read error of a much larger clone one base away. The V gene is TRBV10-3, the J gene TRBJ2-1; TRBD2 might be the D (7 bases). Per germline, CDR1 ENHRY and CDR2 SYGVKD. V lost 5 bases and J lost 8, with 19 bases in between. This CDR3 is built from 15 residues. The CDR3 sequence is CAISLGAGDGYEQFF. The CDR3 bases are TGTGCCATCAGTTTGGGGGCGGGAGATGGATATGAGCAGTTCTTC.

This clonotype was found a few times. The chain combines TRBV6-5 with TRBJ1-5; D possibly corresponds to TRBD1 (5 bases). The V and J ends lost 0 bases and 1 base respectively, with 16 bases between them. The CDR3 extends over 18 amino acids. Looked up from germline, CDR1 is MNHEY and CDR2 is SVGAGI. CDR3 in amino acids: CASSYSTRDRWSNQPQHF. CDR3 DNA: TGTGCCAGCAGTTACTCGACACGGGACCGTTGGAGCAATCAGCCCCAGCATTTT.

Remarks on this clonotype: One base away lies a much larger clone, so this may be a sequencing read error. The V call is TRBV7-9, the J call TRBJ2-5, with a tentative D call TRBD1 (6 bases). The CDR3 loop spans 15 amino acids. V was trimmed by 5 bases and J by 5 bases, leaving 18 bases between them. Germline CDR1 reads SEHNR; CDR2 reads FQNEAQ (reference sequence). CDR3 region: CASSSRDILQETQYF. The DNA of the CDR3 is TGTGCCAGCAGCAGCCGGGACATCCTCCAGGAGACCCAGTACTTC.

This clonotype has at least ten counts. The chain carries TRBV28 and TRBJ1-1; D possibly corresponds to TRBD1 (6 bases). The CDR3 extends over 13 amino acids. The ends were cut back, 5 bases at V and 5 bases at J, with 12 bases in the middle. In germline, CDR1 is MDHEN, CDR2 SYDVKM. For the CDR3, the DNA is TGTGCCAGCAGTCCCCCAGGGGCTACTGAAGCTTTCTTT. Its translation is CASSPPGATEAFF.

The rearrangement joins TRBV20-1 to TRBJ2-7; weak D call: TRBD2 (5 bases). From germline, CDR1 is DFQATT and CDR2 SNEGSKA (reference sequence). With 0 bases removed from V and 0 bases from J, the gap between germline ends came to 9 bases. This CDR3 is built from 14 residues. The CDR3 loop reads CSARDIRGSYEQYF. In DNA form, the CDR3 reads TGCAGTGCTAGAGACATTCGGGGCTCCTACGAGCAGTACTTC.

A few counts support this clonotype. This chain connects TRBV12-3 or TRBV12-4 to TRBJ2-2, with D unclear. The V end lost 7 bases, the J end lost 5 bases, and 8 bases lay between the germline ends. This CDR3 is built from 12 residues. CDR3 bases: TGTGCCAGCACCAAGGTGACCGGGGAGCTGTTTTTT. Its translation: CASTKVTGELFF.

This clonotype showed up just a few times. This chain connects TRBV19 to TRBJ1-2, with a tentative D call TRBD1 (5 bases). V gave up 5 bases and J gave up 6 bases, with 13 bases separating them. This CDR3 is 13 amino acids long. The germline V gene encodes CDR1 LNHDA and CDR2 SQIVND (reference sequence). This CDR3 reads CASSGGTFDGYTF. The CDR3 DNA reads TGTGCCAGTAGTGGGGGGACTTTCGATGGCTACACCTTC.

This clonotype was observed at least ten times. The chain recombines TRBV7-2 with TRBJ2-7; D remains unclear. From germline, CDR1 is SGHTA and CDR2 FQGNSA. V lost 2 bases to trimming and J lost 5 bases, with 13 bases between them. This CDR3 comprises 14 residues. The DNA of the CDR3 is TGTGCCAGCAGCTTATTGGCCTTATCCCACGAGCAGTACTTC. It yields the protein CASSLLALSHEQYF.

This clonotype has at least ten counts. The chain couples TRBV6-1 to TRBJ1-3, with no clear D. There are 15 residues in the CDR3. V was clipped by 4 bases and J by 1 base, with 11 bases between them. Looked up from germline, CDR1 is MNHNS and CDR2 is SASEGT. CDR3 coding DNA: TGTGCCAGCAGTGCAGAAACCGGGTCTGGAAACACCATATATTTT. Amino acid sequence: CASSAETGSGNTIYF.

This clonotype was seen at least ten times. The junction departs from germline at one end; a sequencing error may be responsible. The chain combines TRBV7-7 with TRBJ2-1; 8 bases are shared with TRBD2. The CDR3 spans 15 residues. Germline CDR1 is SSHAT and CDR2 is FNYEAQ (reference sequence). CDR3 in DNA: TGTGCTAGCAGCCATTCGCCGGGGGGGTATTATGAGCAGTTCTTC. Its translation is CASSHSPGGYYEQFF.

Points on this clonotype: A much larger clone sits a single nucleotide away, making a read error possible. The genes are TRBV7-9 and TRBJ2-1; D not resolved. CDR3 length: 15 residues. Germline CDR1 and CDR2: SEHNR and FQNEAQ (reference sequence). The V end was cut by 3 bases, the J end by 2 bases, with 11 bases between. CDR3 region: CASSFSQSPYNEQFF. The CDR3 DNA follows: TGTGCCAGCAGCTTTTCCCAAAGCCCCTACAATGAGCAGTTCTTC. Drawing the rest from reference TRBV7-9 and TRBJ2-1, the complete variable domain is DTGVSQNPRHKITKRGQNVTFRCDPISEHNRLYWYRQTLGQGPEFLTYFQNEAQLEKSRLLSDRFSAERPKGSFSTLEIQRTEQGDSAMYLCASSFSQSPYNEQFFGPGTRLTVL.

This clonotype has a handful of counts. The chain recombines TRBV4-1 with TRBJ1-5; TRBD1 agrees at 8 bases. The CDR3 sequence is 17 residues long. With 4 bases clipped from V and 1 base from J, the junction kept 9 bases outside the gene matches. CDR1 MGHRA and CDR2 YSYEKL come from the germline V gene. CDR3 loop: CASSPGQVYRSNQPQHF. CDR3 DNA sequence: TGCGCCAGCAGCCCGGGACAGGTCTATAGGAGCAATCAGCCCCAGCATTTT.

A remark on this clonotype: A clone one base away is much larger, so this may be a read error. The rearrangement uses TRBV7-3 and TRBJ2-3, with D possibly matching TRBD2 (6 bases). CDR3 size: 15 residues. Germline V gives CDR1 SGHTA, CDR2 FQGTGA. Deletions cut 1 base from V and 0 bases from J, with 8 bases between. DNA for the CDR3: TGTGCCAGCAGCTTAATGGGGACTAGCACAGATACGCAGTATTTT. It specifies CASSLMGTSTDTQYF.

This clonotype occurred many times. V is TRBV12-3 or TRBV12-4 and J is TRBJ1-6; 7 bases line up with TRBD1. Losses at the gene ends were 7 bases for V and 14 bases for J; bases not matched to a gene: 8. The CDR3 sequence is 12 residues long. The CDR3 DNA reads TGTGCCAGCAACCGACAGGGCACGGCCCTCCACTTT. This gives the protein CASNRQGTALHF.

This clonotype was detected ten times or more. The genes are TRBV20-1 and TRBJ2-7; D call uncertain. Germline-derived CDR1 and CDR2 are DFQATT and SNEGSKA (reference sequence). V lost 0 bases and J lost 5, with 17 bases in between. The CDR3 has 15 amino acids. The CDR3 sequence: CSARENSYPLDEQYF. DNA for the CDR3: TGCAGTGCTAGAGAAAATAGCTACCCCCTGGACGAGCAGTACTTC.

This clonotype has ten or more counts. This sequence joins TRBV12-3 or TRBV12-4 and TRBJ2-3; 10 bases line up with TRBD1. After removal of 6 bases from V and 4 bases from J, the junction contained 10 bases not matched to a gene. The CDR3 covers 16 residues. CDR3 sequence reads: CASSGAGTGVPDTQYF. The CDR3 DNA reads TGTGCCAGCAGCGGGGCCGGGACAGGGGTTCCAGATACGCAGTATTTT.

This clonotype was seen more than once but under ten times. V and J are TRBV9 and TRBJ2-7; weak D call: TRBD1 (6 bases). Germline CDR1 is SGDLS and CDR2 is YYNGEE. The CDR3 has 15 amino acids. V shed 0 bases and J shed 0 bases, with 10 bases lying between them. CDR3 sequence (DNA): TGTGCCAGCAGCGTAGGGGGACAAGACTCCTACGAGCAGTACTTC. Protein product: CASSVGGQDSYEQYF.